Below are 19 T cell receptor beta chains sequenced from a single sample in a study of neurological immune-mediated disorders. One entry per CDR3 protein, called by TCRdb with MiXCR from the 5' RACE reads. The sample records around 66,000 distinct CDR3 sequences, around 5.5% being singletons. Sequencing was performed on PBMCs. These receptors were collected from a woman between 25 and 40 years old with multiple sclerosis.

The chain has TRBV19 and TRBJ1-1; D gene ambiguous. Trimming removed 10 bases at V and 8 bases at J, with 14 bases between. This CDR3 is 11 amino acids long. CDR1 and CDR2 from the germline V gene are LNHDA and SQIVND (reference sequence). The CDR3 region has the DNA TGTGCCACCAAAGGGAGTCTCGAAGCTTTCTTT. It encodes CATKGSLEAFF.

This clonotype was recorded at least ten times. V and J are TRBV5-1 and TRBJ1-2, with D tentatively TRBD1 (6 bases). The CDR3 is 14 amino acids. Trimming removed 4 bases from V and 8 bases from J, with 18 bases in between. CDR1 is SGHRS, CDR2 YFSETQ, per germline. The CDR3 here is CASSPEGSQGGYTF. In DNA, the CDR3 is TGCGCCAGCAGCCCGGAGGGAAGTCAGGGGGGCTACACCTTC.

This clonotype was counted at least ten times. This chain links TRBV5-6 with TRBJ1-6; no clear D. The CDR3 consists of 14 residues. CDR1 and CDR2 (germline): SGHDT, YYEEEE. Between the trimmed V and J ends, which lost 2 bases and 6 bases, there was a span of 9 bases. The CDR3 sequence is CASSFMTVNSPLHF. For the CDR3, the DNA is TGTGCCAGCAGCTTCATGACGGTTAATTCACCCCTCCACTTT.

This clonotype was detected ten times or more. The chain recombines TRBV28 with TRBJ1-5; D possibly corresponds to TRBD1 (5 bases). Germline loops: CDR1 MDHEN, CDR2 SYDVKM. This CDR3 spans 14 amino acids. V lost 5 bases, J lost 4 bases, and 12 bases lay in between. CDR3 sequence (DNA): TGTGCCAGCAGTCCTACAGGTGCAAATCAGCCCCAGCATTTT. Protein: CASSPTGANQPQHF. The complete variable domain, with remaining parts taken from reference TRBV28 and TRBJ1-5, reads DVKVTQSSRYLVKRTGEKVFLECVQDMDHENMFWYRQDPGLGLRLIYFSYDVKMKEKGDIPEGYSVSREKKERFSLILESASTNQTSMYLCASSPTGANQPQHFGDGTRLSIL.

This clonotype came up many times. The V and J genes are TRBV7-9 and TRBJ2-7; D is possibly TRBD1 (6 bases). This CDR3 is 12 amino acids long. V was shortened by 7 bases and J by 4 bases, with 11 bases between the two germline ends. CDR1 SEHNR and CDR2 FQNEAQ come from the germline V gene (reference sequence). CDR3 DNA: TGTGCCAGCAACAGGGACCTTTACGAGCAGTACTTC. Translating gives CASNRDLYEQYF. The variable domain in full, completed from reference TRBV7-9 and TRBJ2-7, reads DTGVSQNPRHKITKRGQNVTFRCDPISEHNRLYWYRQTLGQGPEFLTYFQNEAQLEKSRLLSDRFSAERPKGSFSTLEIQRTEQGDSAMYLCASNRDLYEQYFGPGTRLTVT.

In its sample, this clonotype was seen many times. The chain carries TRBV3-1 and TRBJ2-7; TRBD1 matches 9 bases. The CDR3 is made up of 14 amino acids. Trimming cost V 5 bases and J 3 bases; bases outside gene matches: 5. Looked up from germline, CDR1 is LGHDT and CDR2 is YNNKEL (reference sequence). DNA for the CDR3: TGTGCCAGCAGCTTTGGGACAGGGTTCTACGAGCAGTACTTC. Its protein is CASSFGTGFYEQYF.

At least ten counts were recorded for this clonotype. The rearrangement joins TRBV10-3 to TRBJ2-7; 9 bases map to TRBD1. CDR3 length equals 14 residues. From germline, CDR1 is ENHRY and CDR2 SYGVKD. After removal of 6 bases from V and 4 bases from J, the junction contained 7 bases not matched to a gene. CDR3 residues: CAIRPGTGLYEQYF. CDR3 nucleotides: TGTGCCATCAGACCCGGGACAGGGCTATACGAGCAGTACTTC.

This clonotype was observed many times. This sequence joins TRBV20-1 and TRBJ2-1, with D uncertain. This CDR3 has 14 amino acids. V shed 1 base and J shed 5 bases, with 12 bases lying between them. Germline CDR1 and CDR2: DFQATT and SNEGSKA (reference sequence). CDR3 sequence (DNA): TGCAGTGCTAGAGCGGCTCATCTTAACAATGAGCAGTTCTTC. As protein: CSARAAHLNNEQFF.

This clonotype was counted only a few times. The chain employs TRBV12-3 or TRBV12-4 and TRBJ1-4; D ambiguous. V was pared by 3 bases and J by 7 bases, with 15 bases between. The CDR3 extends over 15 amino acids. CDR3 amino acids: CASSLRPSGSEKLFF. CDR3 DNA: TGTGCCAGCAGTTTGAGGCCGTCTGGGAGTGAAAAACTGTTTTTT.

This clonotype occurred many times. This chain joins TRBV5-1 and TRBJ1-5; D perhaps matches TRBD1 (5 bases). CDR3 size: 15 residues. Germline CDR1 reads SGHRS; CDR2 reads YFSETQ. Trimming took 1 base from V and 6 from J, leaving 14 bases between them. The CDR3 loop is CASSLRGDGGQPQHF. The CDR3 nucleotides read TGCGCCAGCAGCTTGCGGGGAGACGGGGGTCAGCCCCAGCATTTT.

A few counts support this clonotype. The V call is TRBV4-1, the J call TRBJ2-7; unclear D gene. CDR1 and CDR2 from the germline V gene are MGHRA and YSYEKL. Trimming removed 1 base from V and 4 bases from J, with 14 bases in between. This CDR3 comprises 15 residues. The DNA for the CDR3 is TGCGCCAGCAGCCAAGCGGCCTTGGGTATTTACGAGCAGTACTTC. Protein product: CASSQAALGIYEQYF.

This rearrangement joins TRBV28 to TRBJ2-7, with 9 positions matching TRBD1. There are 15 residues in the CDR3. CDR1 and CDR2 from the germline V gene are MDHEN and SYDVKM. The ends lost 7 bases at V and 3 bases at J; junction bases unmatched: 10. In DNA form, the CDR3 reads TGTGCCAGCAATGGGCAGGGGACAGGGTTCTACGAGCAGTACTTC. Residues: CASNGQGTGFYEQYF.

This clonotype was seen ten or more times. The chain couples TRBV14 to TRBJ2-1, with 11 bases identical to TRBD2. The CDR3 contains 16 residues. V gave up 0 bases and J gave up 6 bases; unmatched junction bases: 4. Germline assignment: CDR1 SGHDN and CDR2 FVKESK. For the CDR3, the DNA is TGTGCCAGCAGCCAAGATCGGCTAGCGGGGGGCAATGAGCAGTTCTTC. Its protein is CASSQDRLAGGNEQFF.

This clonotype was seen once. CDR3 amino acids: CVTRGQGRQPQHF. DNA of the CDR3: TGTGTCACACGCGGACAGGGGCGTCAGCCCCAGCATTTT. V gene TRBV6-5 combines with J gene TRBJ1-5; 9 nucleotides agree with TRBD1. This CDR3 spans 13 amino acids. In germline, CDR1 is MNHEY, CDR2 SVGAGI.

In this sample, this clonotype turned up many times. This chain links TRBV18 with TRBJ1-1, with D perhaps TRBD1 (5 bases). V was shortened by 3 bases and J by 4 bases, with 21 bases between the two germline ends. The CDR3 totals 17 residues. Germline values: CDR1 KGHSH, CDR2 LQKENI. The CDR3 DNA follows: TGTGCCAGCTCACCCGCCCAGGGTGGGGCGTGGTCCACTGAAGCTTTCTTT. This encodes CASSPAQGGAWSTEAFF.

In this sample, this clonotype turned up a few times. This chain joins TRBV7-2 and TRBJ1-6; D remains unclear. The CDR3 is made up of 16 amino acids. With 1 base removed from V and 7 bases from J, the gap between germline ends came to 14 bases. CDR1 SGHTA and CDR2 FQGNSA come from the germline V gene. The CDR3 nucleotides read TGTGCCAGCAGCTTAGGGCTGGGGTTTGGGAATTCACCCCTCCACTTT. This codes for CASSLGLGFGNSPLHF.

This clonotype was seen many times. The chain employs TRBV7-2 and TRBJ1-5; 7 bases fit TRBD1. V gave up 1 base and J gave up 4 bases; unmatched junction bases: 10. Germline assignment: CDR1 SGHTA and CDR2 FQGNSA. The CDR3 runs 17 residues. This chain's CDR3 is CASSLGPGTVWNQPQHF. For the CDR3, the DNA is TGTGCCAGCAGCTTAGGACCCGGGACAGTATGGAATCAGCCCCAGCATTTT.

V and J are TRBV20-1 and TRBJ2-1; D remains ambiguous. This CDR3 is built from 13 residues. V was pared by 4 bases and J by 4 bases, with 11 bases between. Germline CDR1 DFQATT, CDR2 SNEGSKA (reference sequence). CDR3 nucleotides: TGCAGTGCTATCAGGACGGAGTACAATGAGCAGTTCTTC. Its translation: CSAIRTEYNEQFF.

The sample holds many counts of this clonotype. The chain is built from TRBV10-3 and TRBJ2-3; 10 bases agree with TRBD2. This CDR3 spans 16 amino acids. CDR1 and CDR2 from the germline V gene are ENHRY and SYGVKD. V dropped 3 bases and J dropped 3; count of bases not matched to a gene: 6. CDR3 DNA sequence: TGTGCCATCAGTGAACAAGCGGGGGGGCTTACAGATACGCAGTATTTT. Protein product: CAISEQAGGLTDTQYF.